The 8 T cell receptor beta chains reported below all come from one sample, sequenced in a study of regulatory T cells in long-lasting Graves disease. Described time point: newly diagnosed GD, antithyroid drugs for less than 3 months. RNA extracted from PBMCs served as the sequencing template. The TCR beta library used iRepertoire HTBI primers with Arm-PCR amplification of CDR3. TCRdb re-analysed the multiplex PCR reads in MiXCR, keeping a single row per CDR3 protein. This table has 400,000 to 450,000 distinct CDR3 sequences, 15% appearing once. This sample was also put to use in a study of T cells in Graves' hyperthyroidism and ophthalmopathy.

Specimen: peripheral blood mononuclear cells (PBMCs), collected at new diagnosis, from a patient treated with antithyroid drugs. All receptors derive from a woman in her twenties or thirties with Graves disease.

This chain joins TRBV6-1 and TRBJ1-5; D gene ambiguous. The CDR3 totals 17 residues. CDR1 MNHNS and CDR2 SASEGT come from the germline V gene. The V and J ends lost 11 bases and 6 bases respectively, with 29 bases between them. The CDR3 region is CASSRTGPLPRSQPQHF. Written as DNA, the CDR3 is TGTGCCTCGAGTCGGACCGGACCTCTCCCGAGGAGTCAGCCCCAGCATTTT.

Comments on this clonotype: Given a much more abundant clone one base away, this may be a read error. This is likely a read error, given that the CDR3 carries no conserved phenylalanine or tryptophan at its end. This chain links TRBV6-1 with TRBJ2-2; 8 bases map to TRBD2. With 4 bases clipped from V and 6 bases from J, the junction kept 1 base outside the gene matches. Germline V gives CDR1 MNHNS, CDR2 SASEGT. The CDR3 is made up of 13 amino acids. CDR3 loop: CASSGGRSGELFL. For the CDR3, the DNA is TGTGCCAGCAGTGGCGGGAGGTCCGGGGAGCTGTTTCTT.

The V and J genes are TRBV12-3 or TRBV12-4 and TRBJ2-7, with a tentative D call TRBD2 (6 bases). There are 15 residues in the CDR3. Trimming stripped 2 bases from V and 3 bases from J, with 14 bases between. The DNA for the CDR3 is TGTGCCAGCAGTTTACGTGGGACTCTTAACTACGAGCAGTACTTC. It encodes CASSLRGTLNYEQYF.

For this clonotype: A much bigger clone sits one base away, suggesting this may be a read error. This chain links TRBV13 with TRBJ2-7, with 10 bases fitting TRBD2. Losses at the gene ends were 5 bases for V and 7 bases for J; bases not matched to a gene: 17. The V gene's germline CDR1 is PRHDT and CDR2 FYEKMQ (reference sequence). The CDR3 is 17 amino acids. The CDR3 coding sequence is TGTGCCAGCAGCCCCCCCTCGTTAGCGGGAGGCCACAATGAGCAGTACTTC. The encoded protein is CASSPPSLAGGHNEQYF.

This clonotype was recorded at least ten times. This chain uses TRBV2 with TRBJ2-2; D is undetermined. Germline CDR1 reads SNHLY; CDR2 reads FYNNEI. V was pared by 8 bases and J by 4 bases, with 14 bases between. This CDR3 spans 14 amino acids. In DNA form, the CDR3 reads TGTGCCAGCGATTCCTCCGAGTCCACCGGGGAGCTGTTTTTT. As protein: CASDSSESTGELFF.

This clonotype was counted between two and nine times. The V gene is TRBV20-1, the J gene TRBJ2-7; either TRBD1 or TRBD2 may fit D (6 bases each). The CDR3 loop spans 13 amino acids. Per germline, CDR1 DFQATT and CDR2 SNEGSKA (reference sequence). Trimming removed 7 bases from V and 5 bases from J, with 18 bases in between. In DNA, the CDR3 is TGCAGTGTCCTGAGGGGGGTGGTCAACGAGCAGTACTTC. It yields the protein CSVLRGVVNEQYF.

V is TRBV6-1 and J is TRBJ1-3; TRBD1 is a possible D gene (6 bases). Per the germline V gene, CDR1 is MNHNS and CDR2 is SASEGT. This CDR3 comprises 16 residues. V lost 1 base and J lost 4, with 14 bases in between. DNA for the CDR3: TGTGCCAGCAGTGAAGAAGTGGGGGCAGCGGGAAACACCATATATTTT. Translation gives CASSEEVGAAGNTIYF.

The chain links TRBV24-1 to TRBJ1-4; maybe TRBD1 (5 bases). CDR3 length equals 16 residues. Germline CDR1 and CDR2: KGHDR and SFDVKD. Trimming cost V 5 bases and J 12 bases, with 24 bases left between them. In DNA form, the CDR3 reads TGTGCCACCAGTGCCTCGGGGGACGGTTATAATGAGGAACTGTTTTTT. It translates to CATSASGDGYNEELFF.